A single TCR beta chain is shown here with its context. Germline assignment: CDR1 SGDLS and CDR2 YYNGEE. This CDR3 has 14 residues. V lost 3 bases, J lost 4 bases, and 13 bases lay in between. This sample is drawn from a study of blood T cell repertoires in COVID-19. Across the study: Specimens from acute and convalescent COVID-19 originated in the United States, Italy and Spain.

Original processing notes: Researchers report that nucleated cell counts were estimated from reference gene primer amplification. TCRdb keeps only in-frame clones here, not all; method: immunoSEQ multiplex PCR. The DNA gave D and trimming, while V, J and clone size come from that table. Of about 150,000 clones listed, approximately 92% are singletons. The specimen sequenced was peripheral blood. This clonotype was sampled from a woman in her thirties or forties with acute or convalescent COVID-19. The gene calls are TRBV9 and TRBJ2-5; the D gene is possibly TRBD1 (5 bases). The CDR3 protein is CASSERQTRETQYF. Here the CDR3 DNA reads TGTGCCAGCAGCGAACGACAGACAAGAGAGACCCAGTACTTC. Together with reference TRBV9 and TRBJ2-5, the CDR3 gives the full variable domain: DSGVTQTPKHLITATGQRVTLRCSPRSGDLSVYWYQQSLDQGLQFLIQYYNGEERAKGNILERFSAQQFPDLHSELNLSSLELGDSALYFCASSERQTRETQYFGPGTRLLVL.